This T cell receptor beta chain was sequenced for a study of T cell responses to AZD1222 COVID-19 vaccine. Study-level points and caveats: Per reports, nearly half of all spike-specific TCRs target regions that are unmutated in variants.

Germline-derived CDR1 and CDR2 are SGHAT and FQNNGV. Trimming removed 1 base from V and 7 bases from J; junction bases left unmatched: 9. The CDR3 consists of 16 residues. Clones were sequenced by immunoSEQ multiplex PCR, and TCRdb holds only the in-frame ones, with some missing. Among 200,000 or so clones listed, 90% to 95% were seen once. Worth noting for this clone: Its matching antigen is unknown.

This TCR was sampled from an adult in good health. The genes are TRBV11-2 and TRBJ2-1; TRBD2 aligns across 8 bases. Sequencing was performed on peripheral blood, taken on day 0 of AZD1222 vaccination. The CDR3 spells CASSLVGGRHWNEQFF. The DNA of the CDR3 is TGTGCCAGCAGCTTAGTCGGCGGGAGGCATTGGAATGAGCAGTTCTTC.